Listed here are 22 T cell receptor beta chains from one sample, sequenced in a study of blood T cell repertoires in COVID-19. Generated by immunoSEQ multiplex PCR, the TCRdb table keeps only in-frame clones and is missing some. Seen here are roughly 100,000 clones, around four fifths observed once, and the top ten hold 9.8%. The specimen was peripheral blood. The receptors derive from a man in his fifties or sixties with active or convalescent COVID-19.

CDR3 nucleotides: TGTGCCAGCAGCCCAGGGTACGGTCCAGGTTTAGAGCAGTACGTC. Its translation: CASSPGYGPGLEQYV. This rearrangement joins TRBV11-2 to TRBJ2-7; TRBD1 might be the D (5 bases). The length of the CDR3 is 15 residues. The ends were cut back, 5 bases at V and 7 bases at J, with 21 bases in the middle. The V gene's germline CDR1 is SGHAT and CDR2 FQNNGV.

The chain is built from TRBV12-3 or TRBV12-4 and TRBJ1-2, with D perhaps TRBD1 (6 bases). Trimming stripped 6 bases from V and 7 bases from J, with 15 bases between. The CDR3 covers 13 residues. The CDR3 loop is CASRKTGSGGYTF. The DNA for the CDR3 is TGTGCCAGCAGGAAAACAGGGAGCGGTGGCTACACCTTC.

The rearrangement links TRBV18 to TRBJ1-1; D possibly corresponds to TRBD1 (6 bases). The germline gives CDR1 KGHSH, CDR2 LQKENI. The CDR3 is 14 residues long. V lost 4 bases, J lost 1 base, and 10 bases lay in between. The CDR3 DNA follows: TGTGCCAGCTCACTTAGCAGGGGGAACACTGAAGCTTTCTTT. Its protein product is CASSLSRGNTEAFF.

The chain recombines TRBV5-1 with TRBJ2-2; 8 nucleotides align to TRBD2. The CDR3 runs 14 residues. From germline, CDR1 is SGHRS and CDR2 YFSETQ. The J segment lost 8 bases and the V segment lost 0 bases, leaving 3 bases of the junction unmatched. The CDR3 DNA reads TGCGCCAGCAGCTTGGTGGTAGCGGGAGGGGAGCTGTTTTTT. The encoded protein is CASSLVVAGGELFF.

This clone was detected once. The chain is built from TRBV28 and TRBJ2-1; D remains unclear. The CDR3 has 13 amino acids. The germline V and J ends were trimmed by 2 bases and 7 bases, with 9 bases remaining between them. Germline CDR1 reads MDHEN; CDR2 reads SYDVKM. The CDR3 region is CASSLDSRNEQFF. CDR3 DNA: TGTGCCAGCAGTTTAGATTCTCGGAATGAGCAGTTCTTC.

The genes are TRBV4-3 and TRBJ2-5; possibly TRBD2 for D (5 bases). Trimming removed 2 bases at V and 6 bases at J, with 16 bases between. Per the germline V gene, CDR1 is LGHNA and CDR2 is YSLEER. This CDR3 spans 15 amino acids. The chain's CDR3 is CASSQFRAPGKTQYF. The DNA of the CDR3 is TGCGCCAGCAGCCAATTCCGGGCCCCGGGAAAGACCCAGTACTTC.

The CDR3 is CASSRNRDSRAGYTF. In nucleotides, the CDR3 is TGTGCCAGCAGCCGAAACCGGGACAGTCGCGCGGGCTACACCTTC. The rearrangement links TRBV5-4 to TRBJ1-2; 7 bases fit TRBD1. Germline V gives CDR1 SGHNT, CDR2 YYREEE (reference sequence). CDR3 length: 15 amino acids. V was pared by 4 bases and J by 8 bases, with 14 bases of the junction left unmatched.

The chain recombines TRBV18 with TRBJ2-5; TRBD1 aligns across 7 bases. The CDR3 runs 15 residues. CDR1 is KGHSH and CDR2 is LQKENI in the germline V gene. The trim removed 3 bases at V and 4 bases at J, leaving 8 bases unmatched. The chain's CDR3 is CASSPPGTALETQYF. The CDR3 nucleotides are TGTGCCAGCTCACCGCCCGGGACAGCACTAGAGACCCAGTACTTC.

This clone was found once. The V call is TRBV30, the J call TRBJ1-5, with a tentative D call TRBD1 (6 bases). Germline CDR1 reads GTSNPN; CDR2 reads SVGIG (reference sequence). V was trimmed by 1 base and J by 2 bases, leaving 9 bases between them. The length of the CDR3 is 14 residues. CDR3 DNA sequence: TGTGCCTGGAGTGGGGCAGGGGGCAATCAGCCCCAGCATTTT. Protein sequence: CAWSGAGGNQPQHF.

The rearrangement joins TRBV5-1 to TRBJ2-7; D is perhaps TRBD1 (6 bases). CDR1 is SGHRS, CDR2 YFSETQ, per germline. The CDR3 spans 16 residues. V was clipped by 4 bases and J by 0 bases, with 17 bases between them. The CDR3 region is CASSLRGRQSSYEQYF. The CDR3 DNA follows: TGCGCCAGCAGCCTCAGGGGCCGACAGAGCTCCTACGAGCAGTACTTC.

CDR3 DNA sequence: TGCGCCAGCAGCCAAGATCGGGCAGGGGGGAAGAACACTGAAGCTTTCTTT. Amino acids: CASSQDRAGGKNTEAFF. The gene calls are TRBV4-1 and TRBJ1-1; 7 nucleotides match TRBD1. J was trimmed by 1 base and V by 0 bases; bases with no gene match: 8. From germline, CDR1 is MGHRA and CDR2 YSYEKL. The CDR3 loop spans 17 amino acids.

The V gene is TRBV2, the J gene TRBJ2-1, with a possible D match to TRBD2 (7 bases). The germline V and J ends were trimmed by 4 bases and 8 bases, with 12 bases remaining between them. The CDR3 covers 13 residues. Germline CDR1 is SNHLY and CDR2 is FYNNEI. The CDR3 nucleotides are TGTGCCAGCAGTGGCCACGGGGGGCATGAGCAGTTCTTC. This translates into CASSGHGGHEQFF.

The gene calls are TRBV19 and TRBJ2-7, with 7 bases identical to TRBD1. The CDR3 runs to 13 residues. J was trimmed by 2 bases and V by 5 bases; bases with no gene match: 3. CDR1 and CDR2 (germline): LNHDA, SQIVND (reference sequence). The CDR3 is CASSRGTAYEQYV. The CDR3 nucleotides read TGTGCCAGTAGTCGAGGGACAGCCTACGAGCAGTACGTC.

This chain links TRBV29-1 with TRBJ2-5; D unclear. The V and J ends lost 0 bases and 5 bases respectively, with 16 bases between them. Germline V CDR1 and CDR2: SQVTM, ANQGSEA. The CDR3 extends over 15 amino acids. This CDR3 is CSVEDSGNLRETQYF. The DNA for the CDR3 is TGCAGCGTTGAAGATTCCGGCAACTTGAGGGAGACCCAGTACTTC.

The table lists this clone with a count of one. This sequence joins TRBV12-3 or TRBV12-4 and TRBJ2-7; D is ambiguous. Trimming took 5 bases from V and 4 from J, leaving 12 bases between them. The CDR3 has 13 amino acids. The CDR3 coding sequence is TGTGCCAGCAGTCCGATAGCCGGGTACGAGCAGTACTTC. Translating gives CASSPIAGYEQYF.

V and J are TRBV3-1 (or the pseudogene TRBV3-2) and TRBJ1-2; D gene ambiguous. Trimming shortened V by 4 bases and J by 3 bases, and 12 bases separated the two germline ends. Germline V gene sequence: CDR1 LGHDT, CDR2 YNNKEL (reference sequence). CDR3 size: 14 residues. Written as DNA, the CDR3 is TGTGCCAGCAGCCTCCGTACGAGGGACTATGGCTACACCTTC. Its translation is CASSLRTRDYGYTF.

The rearrangement uses TRBV29-1 and TRBJ1-2; 7 bases map to TRBD1. With V trimmed by 6 bases and J by 2 bases, 9 bases remained unmatched. The CDR3 has 14 residues. Germline CDR1 and CDR2: SQVTM and ANQGSEA. The CDR3 loop is CSVGAGQTNYGYTF. CDR3 coding DNA: TGCAGCGTGGGGGCGGGACAGACCAACTATGGCTACACCTTC.

The rearrangement links TRBV16 to TRBJ2-1, with 7 nucleotides matching TRBD2. The ends lost 4 bases at V and 4 bases at J; junction bases unmatched: 7. The CDR3 contains 15 residues. Germline CDR1 is KGHSY and CDR2 is FQNENV. CDR3 nucleotide sequence: TGTGCCAGCAGCCCCTCCCGGGGGGATTACAATGAGCAGTTCTTC. Its translation: CASSPSRGDYNEQFF.

This clone occurred once. The chain employs TRBV10-3 and TRBJ2-1; possibly TRBD1 for D (6 bases). From germline, CDR1 is ENHRY and CDR2 SYGVKD. The CDR3 runs to 16 residues. Between the trimmed V and J ends, which lost 0 bases and 7 bases, there was a span of 16 bases. CDR3 protein: CAISESRRQGWNEQFF. The CDR3 DNA follows: TGTGCCATCAGTGAGTCGAGAAGGCAGGGGTGGAATGAGCAGTTCTTC.

In this sample, this clone turned up a few times. The chain couples TRBV3-1 (or the pseudogene TRBV3-2) to TRBJ1-1; 7 nucleotides align to TRBD1. V was pared by 4 bases and J by 7 bases, with 6 bases of the junction left unmatched. Germline-derived CDR1 and CDR2 are LGHDT and YNNKEL (reference sequence). This CDR3 spans 13 amino acids. This CDR3 reads CASSLQGGHEAFF. CDR3 nucleotides: TGTGCCAGCAGCCTCCAGGGGGGACATGAAGCTTTCTTT.

This clone was picked up one time. This chain uses TRBV19 with TRBJ2-5; D is unresolved. V was clipped by 5 bases and J by 3 bases, with 16 bases between them. The CDR3 runs 15 residues. Per germline, CDR1 LNHDA and CDR2 SQIVND (reference sequence). The CDR3 coding sequence is TGTGCCAGTAGTCGAGCCGGTCTTATAGAAGAGACCCAGTACTTC. Amino acids: CASSRAGLIEETQYF.

The rearrangement links TRBV5-1 to TRBJ2-3; no definite D call. Germline CDR1 SGHRS, CDR2 YFSETQ. The CDR3 length is 13 residues. V was shortened by 4 bases and J by 7 bases, with 13 bases between the two germline ends. CDR3 region: CASSHDTTHTQYF. The DNA for the CDR3 is TGCGCCAGCAGCCACGACACCACTCATACGCAGTATTTT.